A single sample gave rise to the 19 T cell receptor beta chains below, sequenced in a study of identical twins. Using its own MiXCR run on the 5' RACE reads, TCRdb lists one record per CDR3 protein. Of approximately 620,000 distinct CDR3 sequences in the sample, 8.6% were seen once. The same data also contributed to another study, on yellow fever vaccine responses in identical twins.

The specimen was PBMCs. The receptors stem from a woman in her late teens or twenties in good health.

The CDR3, as DNA: TGTGCCAGCCGAATTCAAGTCCCGGGACAGGGGAAAGAGACCCAGTACTTC. Protein product: CASRIQVPGQGKETQYF. The rearrangement joins TRBV21-1 to TRBJ2-5; the listed D gene, TRBD1, was not tested against the DNA. TRBV21-1 is flagged as a pseudogene. The CDR3 extends over 17 amino acids.

J is TRBJ2-7 and V is TRBV7-9; 11 nucleotides align to TRBD1. V shed 0 bases and J 6 bases; nucleotides not matched to a gene: 1. Germline CDR1 is SEHNR and CDR2 is FQNEAQ (reference sequence). The CDR3 consists of 14 residues. CDR3 DNA sequence: TGTGCCAGCAGCTTAGCCGGGACAGGGGGCGAGCAGTACTTC. The encoded protein is CASSLAGTGGEQYF.

This clonotype has only a few counts. The chain joins TRBV7-9 to TRBJ2-7, with TRBD1 matching over 8 bases. This CDR3 has 14 amino acids. Germline values: CDR1 SEHNR, CDR2 FQNEAQ (reference sequence). V was clipped by 6 bases and J by 5 bases; unmatched bases: 9. The CDR3 DNA sequence: TGTGCCAGCAGACCGATGGACAGGGACCACGAGCAGTACTTC. It yields the protein CASRPMDRDHEQYF.

This clonotype was seen a handful of times. The chain couples TRBV3-1 to TRBJ1-1; a possible D gene is TRBD1 (6 bases). The CDR3 is 13 residues long. V shed 1 base and J shed 4 bases, with 7 bases lying between them. Germline CDR1 reads LGHDT; CDR2 reads YNNKEL (reference sequence). Written as DNA, the CDR3 is TGTGCCAGCAGCCAAGTCAGGGGCACTGAAGCTTTCTTT. Its protein product is CASSQVRGTEAFF.

The chain is built from TRBV7-2 and TRBJ2-2; D not resolved. Trimming removed 1 base at V and 4 bases at J, with 7 bases between. Looked up from germline, CDR1 is SGHTA and CDR2 is FQGNSA. The CDR3 has 14 residues. The CDR3 DNA reads TGTGCCAGCAGCTTAGGGAAGGGCACCGGGGAGCTGTTTTTT. It specifies CASSLGKGTGELFF.

This chain connects TRBV9 to TRBJ2-7, with TRBD1 matching 11 bases. Germline V gives CDR1 SGDLS, CDR2 YYNGEE. This CDR3 has 17 amino acids. V shed 3 bases and J 4 bases; nucleotides not matched to a gene: 12. CDR3 in amino acids: CASSARTGGEAIYEQYF. DNA for the CDR3: TGTGCCAGCAGCGCCAGGACAGGGGGCGAGGCCATATACGAGCAGTACTTC.

This clonotype was counted only a few times. The chain recombines TRBV27 with TRBJ1-6, with D maybe TRBD1 (5 bases). The germline V gene encodes CDR1 MNHEY and CDR2 SMNVEV (reference sequence). V lost 3 bases, J lost 5 bases, and 11 bases lay in between. The CDR3 spans 15 residues. In nucleotides, the CDR3 is TGTGCCAGCAGTTTTTCGGGACTCAATAATTCACCCCTCCACTTT. Residues: CASSFSGLNNSPLHF.

The chain uses TRBV20-1 and TRBJ2-5; 7 nucleotides agree with TRBD2. The V segment lost 0 bases and the J segment 1 base; nucleotides outside the gene matches: 8. CDR1 and CDR2 from the germline V gene are DFQATT and SNEGSKA (reference sequence). CDR3 length: 16 amino acids. The CDR3 nucleotides read TGCAGTGCTAGAGATCTCGCGGGGGACTCCCAAGAGACCCAGTACTTC. It codes for CSARDLAGDSQETQYF.

This chain joins TRBV7-9 and TRBJ2-7; D could derive from TRBD1 or TRBD2 (5 bases each). The germline V and J ends were trimmed by 4 bases and 7 bases, with 14 bases remaining between them. Germline V gives CDR1 SEHNR, CDR2 FQNEAQ (reference sequence). CDR3 size: 13 residues. The CDR3 is CASSSMGVTEQYF. The DNA for the CDR3 is TGTGCCAGCAGCTCCATGGGGGTTACGGAGCAGTACTTC.

At least ten counts were recorded for this clonotype. The genes are TRBV10-2 and TRBJ2-3; unclear D gene. The V gene lost 10 bases and the J gene lost 1 base, with 15 bases spanning the gap. Germline CDR1 reads WSHSY; CDR2 reads SAAADI. The CDR3 sequence is 14 residues long. Written as DNA, the CDR3 is TGCGCCATCAAAGTTGGGCTGGGCACAGATACGCAGTATTTT. This gives the protein CAIKVGLGTDTQYF.

A few counts support this clonotype. J is TRBJ2-3 and V is TRBV6-2 or TRBV6-3; perhaps D is TRBD1 or TRBD2 (5 bases each). Germline V gives CDR1 MNHEY, CDR2 SVGEGT. The CDR3 has 17 residues. The V end lost 7 bases, the J end lost 5 bases, and 25 bases lay between the germline ends. The CDR3 loop is CASTKGIGRGGEDTQYF. CDR3 DNA sequence: TGTGCCAGCACAAAGGGGATAGGGAGAGGAGGTGAAGATACGCAGTATTTT.

There are a few counts of this clonotype. The chain employs TRBV20-1 and TRBJ1-1; perhaps TRBD1 as D (5 bases). V lost 0 bases to trimming and J lost 4 bases, with 21 bases between them. Germline CDR1 and CDR2: DFQATT and SNEGSKA (reference sequence). The CDR3 is 17 amino acids. The DNA of the CDR3 is TGCAGTGCTAGAGATATGAGGAGGACACGCCGAGGCACTGAAGCTTTCTTT. This codes for CSARDMRRTRRGTEAFF.

This clonotype was detected only a few times. A single base separates this from a much larger clone, so it may be a read error. The chain uses TRBV2 and TRBJ2-3; D perhaps matches TRBD1 (6 bases). The ends were cut back, 8 bases at V and 0 bases at J, with 6 bases in the middle. The CDR3 runs to 12 residues. Germline V CDR1 and CDR2: SNHLY, FYNNEI. The DNA of the CDR3 is TGTGCCAGCGGACAGAGCACAGATACGCAGTATTTT. Residues: CASGQSTDTQYF.

This clonotype was seen at least ten times. The chain combines TRBV4-3 with TRBJ2-2; no definite D call. CDR3 length: 15 residues. The V end was cut by 0 bases, the J end by 3 bases, with 8 bases between. Germline assignment: CDR1 LGHNA and CDR2 YSLEER. The CDR3 spells CASSQEAGYTGELFF. The CDR3 DNA reads TGCGCCAGCAGCCAAGAGGCTGGTTACACCGGGGAGCTGTTTTTT.

This clonotype was seen only a few times. The chain links TRBV10-3 to TRBJ2-2, with D possibly being TRBD1 or TRBD2 (5 bases each). CDR3 length: 15 residues. V was pared by 5 bases and J by 2 bases, with 12 bases between. In germline, CDR1 is ENHRY, CDR2 SYGVKD. This CDR3 reads CAISSRDQNTGELFF. The CDR3 region has the DNA TGTGCCATCAGTAGCCGGGACCAAAACACCGGGGAGCTGTTTTTT.

V is TRBV9 and J is TRBJ2-3, with a weak D call TRBD2 (5 bases). Per the germline V gene, CDR1 is SGDLS and CDR2 is YYNGEE. With 3 bases removed from V and 1 base from J, the gap between germline ends came to 15 bases. The CDR3 has 16 residues. In nucleotides, the CDR3 is TGTGCCAGCAGCGGCGGGTCCGGAAGGGGCACAGATACGCAGTATTTT. Translation gives CASSGGSGRGTDTQYF. The whole variable domain, remainder taken from reference TRBV9 and TRBJ2-3, is DSGVTQTPKHLITATGQRVTLRCSPRSGDLSVYWYQQSLDQGLQFLIQYYNGEERAKGNILERFSAQQFPDLHSELNLSSLELGDSALYFCASSGGSGRGTDTQYFGPGTRLTVL.

This clonotype occurred many times. CDR3 region: CASRRGDISTDTQYF. The CDR3 nucleotides are TGTGCCAGCAGACGTGGGGACATCAGCACAGATACGCAGTATTTT. V is TRBV12-3 or TRBV12-4 and J is TRBJ2-3, with TRBD1 as a possible D gene (6 bases). The CDR3 totals 15 residues. Trimming took 6 bases from V and 0 from J, leaving 13 bases between them.

Details on this clonotype: The junction does not match germline at one end; this may be a read error. This chain links TRBV6-1 with TRBJ2-7; no clear D gene. This CDR3 is 13 amino acids long. In germline, CDR1 is MNHNS, CDR2 SASEGT. CDR3 sequence: CASREGPRYEQYF. The CDR3 DNA sequence: TGTGCCAGCAGGGAAGGACCCCGCTACGAGCAGTACTTC.

Only a few counts were recorded for this clonotype. The J gene is TRBJ2-1, the V gene TRBV7-2; 7 nucleotides match TRBD2. Unmatched junction bases numbered 8, after V lost 3 bases and J lost 9 bases. CDR3 length: 14 amino acids. The germline gives CDR1 SGHTA, CDR2 FQGNSA. CDR3 in DNA: TGTGCCAGCAGCTTGGACTCTACTAGCGTTGAGCAGTTCTTC. Translating gives CASSLDSTSVEQFF.